This T cell receptor (beta chain) was profiled in a study of CD8 T cells in ankylosing spondylitis. Whole-study findings and limits: Matched ankylosing spondylitis synovial fluid reportedly contained a significantly enriched population of disease-linked clones.

Making use of molecular barcodes, quantitative 5'-RACE generated TCR beta libraries. TCRdb redid the calling of the 5' RACE reads with MiXCR, one entry per CDR3 protein. There are 250,000 to 400,000 distinct CDR3 sequences in the sample; around a tenth occur only once, and around 10% lies in the top ten. The germline V and J ends were trimmed by 3 bases and 0 bases, with 13 bases remaining between them. There are 15 residues in the CDR3. Per the germline V gene, CDR1 is DFQATT and CDR2 is SNEGSKA (reference sequence). A remark on this clonotype: The antigen remains undetermined.

The rearrangement joins TRBV20-1 to TRBJ2-3, with D perhaps matching TRBD1 (6 bases). The receptor was isolated from a female donor with ankylosing spondylitis or in good health (not recorded which). The sample taken for sequencing was blood, either unsorted or a sorted T cell fraction (not recorded which). This CDR3 is CSARQGYSSTDTQYF. CDR3 DNA sequence: TGCAGTGCTAGGCAGGGGTATTCTAGCACAGATACGCAGTATTTT.